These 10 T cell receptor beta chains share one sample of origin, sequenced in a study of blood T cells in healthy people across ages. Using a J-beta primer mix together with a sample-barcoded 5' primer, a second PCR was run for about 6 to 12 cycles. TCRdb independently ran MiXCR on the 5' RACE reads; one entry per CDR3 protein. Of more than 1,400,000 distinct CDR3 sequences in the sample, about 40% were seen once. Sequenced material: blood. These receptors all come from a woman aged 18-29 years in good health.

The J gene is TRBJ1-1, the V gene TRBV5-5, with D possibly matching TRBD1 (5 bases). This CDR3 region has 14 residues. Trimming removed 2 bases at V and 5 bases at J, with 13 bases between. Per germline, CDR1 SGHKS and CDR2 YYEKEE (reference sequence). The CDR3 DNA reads TGTGCCAGCAGCTTACAGGAGAGTCGAACTGAAGCTTTCTTT. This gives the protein CASSLQESRTEAFF. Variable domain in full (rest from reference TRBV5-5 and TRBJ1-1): DAGVTQSPTHLIKTRGQQVTLRCSPISGHKSVSWYQQVLGQGPQFIFQYYEKEERGRGNFPDRFSARQFPNYSSELNVNALLLGDSALYLCASSLQESRTEAFFGQGTRLTVV.

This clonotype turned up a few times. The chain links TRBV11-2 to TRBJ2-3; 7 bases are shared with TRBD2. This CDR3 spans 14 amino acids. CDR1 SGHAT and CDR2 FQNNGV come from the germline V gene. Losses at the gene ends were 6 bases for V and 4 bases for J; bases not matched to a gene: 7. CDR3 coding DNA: TGTGCCAGCAGATTTGGCGGGAGCCCAGATACGCAGTATTTT. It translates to CASRFGGSPDTQYF.

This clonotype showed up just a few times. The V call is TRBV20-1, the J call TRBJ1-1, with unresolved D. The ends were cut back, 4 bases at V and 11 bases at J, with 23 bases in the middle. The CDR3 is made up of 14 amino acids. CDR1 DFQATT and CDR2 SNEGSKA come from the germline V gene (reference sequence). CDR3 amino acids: CSANTGEVSTGAFF. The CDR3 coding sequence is TGCAGTGCTAATACCGGGGAAGTTTCAACGGGGGCTTTCTTT.

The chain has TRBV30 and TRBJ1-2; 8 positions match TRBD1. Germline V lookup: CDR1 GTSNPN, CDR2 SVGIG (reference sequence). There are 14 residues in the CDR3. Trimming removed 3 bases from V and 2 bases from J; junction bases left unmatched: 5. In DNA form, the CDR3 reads TGTGCCTGGAGGGCCCGACAGGGGAACTATGGCTACACCTTC. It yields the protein CAWRARQGNYGYTF.

CDR3 loop: CASSLDQRRETQYF. CDR3 sequence (DNA): TGTGCCAGCAGCTTAGATCAGCGTAGGGAGACCCAGTACTTC. The chain joins TRBV7-9 to TRBJ2-5, with D unclear. The ends were cut back, 1 base at V and 5 bases at J, with 11 bases in the middle. The CDR3 covers 14 residues. Germline V gives CDR1 SEHNR, CDR2 FQNEAQ (reference sequence). The full variable domain, with the rest looked up from reference TRBV7-9 and TRBJ2-5, is DTGVSQNPRHKITKRGQNVTFRCDPISEHNRLYWYRQTLGQGPEFLTYFQNEAQLEKSRLLSDRFSAERPKGSFSTLEIQRTEQGDSAMYLCASSLDQRRETQYFGPGTRLLVL.

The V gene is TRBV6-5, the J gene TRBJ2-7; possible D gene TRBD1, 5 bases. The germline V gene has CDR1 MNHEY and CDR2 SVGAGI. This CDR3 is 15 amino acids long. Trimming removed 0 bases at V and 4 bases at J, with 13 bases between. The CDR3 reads CASSYSTQVKYEQYF. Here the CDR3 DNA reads TGTGCCAGCAGTTACTCGACACAGGTCAAATACGAGCAGTACTTC.

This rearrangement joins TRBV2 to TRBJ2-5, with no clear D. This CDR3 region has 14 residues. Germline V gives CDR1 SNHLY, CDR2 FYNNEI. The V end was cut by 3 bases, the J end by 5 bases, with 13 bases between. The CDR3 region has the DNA TGTGCCAGCAGTGATGGGCAGGTCACCGAGACCCAGTACTTC. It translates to CASSDGQVTETQYF.

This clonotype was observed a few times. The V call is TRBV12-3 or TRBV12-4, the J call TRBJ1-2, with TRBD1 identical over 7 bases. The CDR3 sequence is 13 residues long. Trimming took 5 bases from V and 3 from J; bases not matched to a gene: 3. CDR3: CASSVTGHYGYTF. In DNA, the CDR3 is TGTGCCAGCAGTGTGACAGGGCACTATGGCTACACCTTC.

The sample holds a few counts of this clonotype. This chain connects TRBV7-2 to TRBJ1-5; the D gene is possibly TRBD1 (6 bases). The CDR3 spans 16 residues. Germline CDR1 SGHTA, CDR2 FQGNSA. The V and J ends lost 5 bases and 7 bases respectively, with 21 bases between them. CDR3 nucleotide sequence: TGTGCCAGCAGCCAAATAGGACAGTTTGGTAACCAGCCCCAGCATTTT. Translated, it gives CASSQIGQFGNQPQHF.

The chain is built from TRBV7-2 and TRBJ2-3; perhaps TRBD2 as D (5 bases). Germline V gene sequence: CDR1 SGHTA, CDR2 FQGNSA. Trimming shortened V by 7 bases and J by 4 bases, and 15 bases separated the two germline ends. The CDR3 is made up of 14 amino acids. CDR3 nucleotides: TGTGCCAGCACAGATCGGGGTTGGGCAGATACGCAGTATTTT. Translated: CASTDRGWADTQYF. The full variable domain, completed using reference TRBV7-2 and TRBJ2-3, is GAGVSQSPSNKVTEKGKDVELRCDPISGHTALYWYRQSLGQGLEFLIYFQGNSAPDKSGLPSDRFSAERTGGSVSTLTIQRTQQEDSAVYLCASTDRGWADTQYFGPGTRLTVL.